The 14 T cell receptor beta chains below all came from one sample that was sequenced in a study of sequential checkpoint blockade in melanoma. The repertoire was sequenced with immunoSEQ multiplex PCR; TCRdb's copy has only in-frame clones and lacks some. The sample lists 4,000 to 5,500 clones, 30% to 35% occurring once. The treatment was: randomized to nivolumab then ipilimumab (arm A) or the reverse (arm B). Sequenced material: tumor tissue (inferred from file names), taken from a patient given nivolumab and ipilimumab in sequence. The receptor source for this set is a human donor with melanoma.

The chain is built from TRBV19 and TRBJ2-7; TRBD1 is a possible D gene (6 bases). The CDR3 is 13 amino acids. Trimming left V 3 bases short and J 3 bases short, with 9 bases between. Germline CDR1 LNHDA, CDR2 SQIVND (reference sequence). The CDR3 protein is CASSISDSYEQYF. The CDR3 DNA reads as TGTGCCAGTAGTATTTCGGACAGCTACGAGCAGTACTTC.

The rearrangement links TRBV28 to TRBJ1-5, with 7 bases matching TRBD1. The CDR3 length is 15 residues. Trimming cost V 8 bases and J 6 bases; bases outside gene matches: 13. Germline lookup yields CDR1 MDHEN and CDR2 SYDVKM. The CDR3 coding sequence is TGTGCCAGCCAAAAACGGGACAGCTTACTTCAGCCCCAGCATTTT. Translated: CASQKRDSLLQPQHF.

The chain carries TRBV28 and TRBJ1-5; D is unresolved. With 2 bases removed from V and 4 bases from J, the gap between germline ends came to 12 bases. The CDR3 has 15 amino acids. From germline, CDR1 is MDHEN and CDR2 SYDVKM. The DNA for the CDR3 is TGTGCCAGCAGTTTAGGCCTAGGAGTAAATCAGCCCCAGCATTTT. Its translation: CASSLGLGVNQPQHF.

Relative to its sample, this clone is medium-sized. This chain uses TRBV11-3 with TRBJ1-1; tentative D call: TRBD1 (5 bases). The ends were cut back, 5 bases at V and 6 bases at J, with 16 bases in the middle. Germline CDR1 is SGHNT and CDR2 is YENEEA. The CDR3 length is 14 residues. The CDR3 bases are TGTGCCAGCAGCCTCGGCGCAGGGCAGGCTGAAGCTTTCTTT. Translation gives CASSLGAGQAEAFF.

This chain joins TRBV19 and TRBJ2-1; no definite D call. V dropped 1 base and J dropped 0 bases, with 1 base sitting between them. This CDR3 contains 13 residues. The germline CDR1 and CDR2 sequences are LNHDA and SQIVND (reference sequence). CDR3 coding DNA: TGTGCCAGTAGTATAGCCTCCTACAATGAGCAGTTCTTC. Translation gives CASSIASYNEQFF. Full variable domain (rest looked up from reference TRBV19 and TRBJ2-1): DGGITQSPKYLFRKEGQNVTLSCEQNLNHDAMYWYRQDPGQGLRLIYYSQIVNDFQKGDIAEGYSVSREKKESFPLTVTSAQKNPTAFYLCASSIASYNEQFFGPGTRLTVL.

This rearrangement joins TRBV9 to TRBJ2-2, with D unresolved. V was shortened by 4 bases and J by 1 base, with 5 bases between the two germline ends. Germline values: CDR1 SGDLS, CDR2 YYNGEE. The CDR3 contains 13 residues. The CDR3 spells CASSPQNTGELFF. The CDR3 bases are TGTGCCAGCAGCCCCCAGAACACCGGGGAGCTGTTTTTT.

This rearrangement joins TRBV19 to TRBJ1-1; possibly TRBD1 for D (5 bases). Trimming took 7 bases from V and 6 from J, leaving 18 bases between them. Germline V gene data show CDR1 as LNHDA and CDR2 as SQIVND (reference sequence). The CDR3 length is 14 residues. CDR3 sequence (DNA): TGTGCCAGTAACTACCGGCGGGGCGGATCTGAAGCTTTCTTT. This translates into CASNYRRGGSEAFF.

The chain recombines TRBV5-1 with TRBJ1-1, with D perhaps matching TRBD1 (5 bases). The CDR3 spans 17 residues. Germline V gives CDR1 SGHRS, CDR2 YFSETQ. The V gene lost 4 bases and the J gene lost 0 bases, with 19 bases spanning the gap. CDR3 loop: CASSPIRGTLMNTEAFF. CDR3 DNA: TGCGCCAGCAGCCCTATTCGGGGGACTCTCATGAACACTGAAGCTTTCTTT.

By share of the sample, this clone is medium-sized (0.01 to 0.1%). The chain links TRBV8-2 to TRBJ2-1; TRBD1 is the table's D call and was not checked against the DNA. TRBV8-2 is reported as a pseudogene. The CDR3 spans 16 residues. CDR3 in DNA: TGTGCCAGCAGTTGGGGACAGGTTTACTCCTACAATGAGCAGTTCTTC. Translated, it gives CASSWGQVYSYNEQFF.

This clone was recorded at least ten times. The chain links TRBV11-3 to TRBJ1-2; D gene unclear. Germline CDR1 and CDR2: SGHNT and YENEEA. The CDR3 sequence is 17 residues long. Deletions cut 0 bases from V and 7 bases from J, with 21 bases between. The CDR3 sequence is CASSLDGTASQNFGYTF. Here the CDR3 DNA reads TGTGCCAGCAGCTTAGATGGCACAGCCTCACAAAATTTTGGCTACACCTTC.

The chain has TRBV19 and TRBJ2-1; a possible D gene is TRBD1 (6 bases). The CDR3 has 16 residues. Trimming took 4 bases from V and 7 from J, leaving 20 bases between them. Looked up from germline, CDR1 is LNHDA and CDR2 is SQIVND (reference sequence). The DNA of the CDR3 is TGTGCCAGTAGTAGGAATACAGCGATCAGGGGAAATGAGCAGTTCTTC. This gives the protein CASSRNTAIRGNEQFF.

The chain couples TRBV19 to TRBJ2-7; tentative D call: TRBD1 (6 bases). The CDR3 sequence is 15 residues long. V lost 2 bases and J 0 bases, leaving 11 bases between the germline ends. CDR1 is LNHDA and CDR2 is SQIVND in the germline V gene (reference sequence). The CDR3 loop reads CASSIQGPGSYEQYF. CDR3 nucleotide sequence: TGTGCCAGTAGTATACAGGGGCCCGGCTCCTACGAGCAGTACTTC.

By share, this clone ranks as medium-sized. The chain uses TRBV6-8 and TRBJ1-5; 7 bases agree with TRBD1. The length of the CDR3 is 15 residues. J gave up 5 bases and V 0 bases, and 4 bases lay outside the gene matches. Germline CDR1 is MNHGY and CDR2 is SAAAGT. The CDR3 nucleotides are TGTGCCAGCAGTTACTCAGGACAGGCTGATCAGCCCCAGCATTTT. Its protein is CASSYSGQADQPQHF.

The rearrangement uses TRBV14 and TRBJ2-7, with unresolved D. In germline, CDR1 is SGHDN, CDR2 FVKESK. With 0 bases removed from V and 6 bases from J, the gap between germline ends came to 15 bases. This CDR3 is 15 amino acids long. The CDR3 reads CASSQDPRSFSEQYF. The CDR3 coding sequence is TGTGCCAGCAGCCAAGATCCCAGGTCGTTTTCCGAGCAGTACTTC.